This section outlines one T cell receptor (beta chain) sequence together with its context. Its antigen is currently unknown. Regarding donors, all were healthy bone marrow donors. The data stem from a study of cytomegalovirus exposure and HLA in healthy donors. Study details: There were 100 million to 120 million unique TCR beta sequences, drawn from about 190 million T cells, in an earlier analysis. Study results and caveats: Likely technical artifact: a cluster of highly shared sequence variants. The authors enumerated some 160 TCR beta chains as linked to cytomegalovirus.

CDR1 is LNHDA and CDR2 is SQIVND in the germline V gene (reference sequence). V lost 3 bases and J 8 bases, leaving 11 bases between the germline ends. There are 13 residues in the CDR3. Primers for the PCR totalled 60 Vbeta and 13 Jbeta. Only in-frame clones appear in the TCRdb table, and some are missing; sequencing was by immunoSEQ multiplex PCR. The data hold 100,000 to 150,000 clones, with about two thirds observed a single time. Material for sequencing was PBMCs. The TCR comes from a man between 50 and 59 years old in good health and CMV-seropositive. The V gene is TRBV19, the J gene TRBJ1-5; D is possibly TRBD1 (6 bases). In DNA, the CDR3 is TGTGCCAGTAGTATTTGGGGGCCGGAGCCCCAGCATTTT. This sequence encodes CASSIWGPEPQHF.